These 8 T cell receptor beta chains share one sample of origin, sequenced in a study of cytomegalovirus exposure and HLA in healthy donors. It was with 60 Vbeta and 13 Jbeta primers that the PCR ran. Clones were sequenced by immunoSEQ multiplex PCR, and TCRdb holds only the in-frame ones, with some missing. The table lists about 180,000 clones, roughly 78% of them singletons, with less than 2% in the top ten. Sequenced input: PBMCs. All receptors derive from a woman aged 25 to 45 in good health and CMV-seronegative.

This chain links TRBV4-2 with TRBJ1-1; tentatively, D is TRBD1 (5 bases). The V and J ends lost 0 bases and 4 bases respectively, with 18 bases between them. The CDR3 contains 17 residues. CDR1 and CDR2 (germline): LGHNA, YNFKEQ. As DNA, the CDR3 is TGTGCCAGCAGCCAAGATCCGGGCAGGGTGATGACCACTGAAGCTTTCTTT. Translated: CASSQDPGRVMTTEAFF.

The V and J genes are TRBV7-6 and TRBJ2-5; 15 nucleotides line up with TRBD2. This CDR3 spans 16 amino acids. Trimming cost V 5 bases and J 7 bases; bases outside gene matches: 8. Germline values: CDR1 SGHVS, CDR2 FNYEAQ. The DNA for the CDR3 is TGTGCCAGCAGCCAAGGGACTAGCGGGGGGATGTTGACCCAGTACTTC. Its translation: CASSQGTSGGMLTQYF.

The V gene is TRBV6-1, the J gene TRBJ2-3; TRBD2 agrees at 12 bases. The CDR3 sequence is 16 residues long. Per germline, CDR1 MNHNS and CDR2 SASEGT. J gave up 1 base and V 4 bases, and 3 bases lay outside the gene matches. In nucleotides, the CDR3 is TGTGCCAGCAGTGGGAGGACTAGCGGGGGCACAGATACGCAGTATTTT. It codes for CASSGRTSGGTDTQYF.

In this sample, this clone turned up once. The J gene is TRBJ1-4, the V gene TRBV14; 8 bases are a match to TRBD1. V shed 4 bases, J shed 8 bases, and the junction held 12 bases outside the gene matches. The CDR3 consists of 16 residues. The germline gives CDR1 SGHDN, CDR2 FVKESK. CDR3: CASSPYGQGKREKLFF. In DNA, the CDR3 is TGTGCCAGCAGCCCATATGGACAGGGAAAAAGAGAAAAACTGTTTTTT.

The CDR3 DNA sequence: TGTGCCAGCAGCGCCGACAGGGGCTCAGATACGCAGTATTTT. Amino acid sequence: CASSADRGSDTQYF. V is TRBV2 and J is TRBJ2-3; 8 positions agree with TRBD1. Losses at the gene ends were 6 bases for V and 4 bases for J; bases not matched to a gene: 6. Germline-derived CDR1 and CDR2 are SNHLY and FYNNEI. CDR3 length: 14 residues.

This clone occurred a few times. The chain employs TRBV5-1 and TRBJ1-1, with TRBD1 matching 9 bases. Germline-derived CDR1 and CDR2 are SGHRS and YFSETQ. Trimming took 6 bases from V and 4 from J; bases not matched to a gene: 13. This CDR3 comprises 16 residues. CDR3: CASTGGQGHRGTEAFF. CDR3 coding DNA: TGCGCCAGCACCGGGGGACAGGGACACAGGGGCACTGAAGCTTTCTTT.

The chain couples TRBV7-3 to TRBJ2-5, with 7 bases fitting TRBD1. The CDR3 is 14 amino acids. Unmatched junction bases numbered 4, after V lost 5 bases and J lost 1 base. Germline V lookup: CDR1 SGHTA, CDR2 FQGTGA. The DNA of the CDR3 is TGTGCCAGCAGCCGGACAGGCCCCCAAGAGACCCAGTACTTC. It is translated as CASSRTGPQETQYF.

The rearrangement links TRBV7-9 to TRBJ2-1; weak D call: TRBD2 (6 bases). V shed 4 bases and J shed 6 bases, with 13 bases lying between them. This CDR3 is 14 amino acids long. Germline V CDR1 and CDR2: SEHNR, FQNEAQ (reference sequence). The CDR3 loop is CASSSVGGTNEQFF. The CDR3 DNA reads as TGTGCCAGCAGCTCCGTGGGGGGAACCAATGAGCAGTTCTTC. Supplemented by reference TRBV7-9 and TRBJ2-1, the full variable domain reads DTGVSQNPRHKITKRGQNVTFRCDPISEHNRLYWYRQTLGQGPEFLTYFQNEAQLEKSRLLSDRFSAERPKGSFSTLEIQRTEQGDSAMYLCASSSVGGTNEQFFGPGTRLTVL.